A selection of T cell receptor beta chains follows, all from one sample in a study of cytomegalovirus exposure and HLA in healthy donors. Data came from immunoSEQ multiplex PCR; TCRdb stores just in-frame clones and leaves some out. There are 200,000 or so clones in the sample; under 90% occur only once, and roughly 0.098% lies in the top ten. Sequenced material: PBMCs. These receptors all come from a boy younger than 10 in good health and CMV-seronegative. CDR3s include the opening cysteine and the closing phenylalanine or tryptophan. D genes are given only for firm matches. Clone size is stated in some rows and not others, as once, few, many or a class when expanded.

abundance: NA
v_gene: TRBV9
d_gene: NA
j_gene: TRBJ2-7
CDR3nt: TGTGCCAGCAGCGTAGGTCTATCCTACGAGCAGTACTTC
CDR3aa: CASSVGLSYEQYF

abundance: NA
v_gene: TRBV2
d_gene: NA
j_gene: TRBJ1-5
CDR3nt: TGTGCCAGCACCCCGGGGGGTCATCAGCCCCAGCATTTT
CDR3aa: CASTPGGHQPQHF

abundance: NA
v_gene: TRBV2
d_gene: TRBD1
j_gene: TRBJ2-4
CDR3nt: TGTGCCAGCGGGACAGGGGTTGGCGGCATTCAGTACTTC
CDR3aa: CASGTGVGGIQYF

abundance: NA
v_gene: TRBV7-2
d_gene: NA
j_gene: TRBJ1-6
CDR3nt: TGTGCCAGCAGCTTAGCTTCACATGGCTCACCCCTCCACTTT
CDR3aa: CASSLASHGSPLHF

abundance: NA
v_gene: TRBV4-1
d_gene: NA
j_gene: TRBJ1-4
CDR3nt: TGCGCCAGCAGCCTCACCAGGGGTGAAAAACTGTTTTTT
CDR3aa: CASSLTRGEKLFF

abundance: NA
v_gene: TRBV4-3
d_gene: TRBD2
j_gene: TRBJ2-3
CDR3nt: TGCGCCAGCAGTCTCACTGGGGAGGGGGATACGCAGTATTTT
CDR3aa: CASSLTGEGDTQYF

abundance: NA
v_gene: TRBV10-3
d_gene: TRBD2
j_gene: TRBJ2-7
CDR3nt: TGTGCCATCAGTGATGGGACTACCTTATACGAGCAGTACTTC
CDR3aa: CAISDGTTLYEQYF

abundance: NA
v_gene: TRBV7-2
d_gene: TRBD1
j_gene: TRBJ2-1
CDR3nt: TGTGCCAGCAGTAAAGACAGGGGGCACAATGAGCAGTTCTTC
CDR3aa: CASSKDRGHNEQFF

abundance: NA
v_gene: TRBV2
d_gene: TRBD1
j_gene: TRBJ2-1
CDR3nt: TGTGCCAGCACAGGAGGGGACAGGGTGCAGTTCTTC
CDR3aa: CASTGGDRVQFF

abundance: NA
v_gene: TRBV4-3
d_gene: NA
j_gene: TRBJ1-6
CDR3nt: TGCGCCAGCAGTGCACAACATAATTCACCCCTCCACTTT
CDR3aa: CASSAQHNSPLHF

abundance: NA
v_gene: TRBV10-3
d_gene: NA
j_gene: TRBJ1-2
CDR3nt: TGTGCCATCAGTGAGTGGCCCTCTCAGTGGGGCTACACCTTC
CDR3aa: CAISEWPSQWGYTF

abundance: NA
v_gene: TRBV7-3
d_gene: TRBD1
j_gene: TRBJ1-3
CDR3nt: TGTGCCAGCAGCGAGACAGGGGGCACTGGAAACACCATATATTTT
CDR3aa: CASSETGGTGNTIYF

abundance: once
v_gene: TRBV4-3
d_gene: NA
j_gene: TRBJ2-7
CDR3nt: TGCGCCAGCAGCCAAGATCGCGGTCAGGGCCCCTACGAGCAGTACTTC
CDR3aa: CASSQDRGQGPYEQYF

abundance: NA
v_gene: TRBV29-1
d_gene: TRBD2
j_gene: TRBJ2-4
CDR3nt: TGCAGCGTTGTACGGGGGGAAAACATTCAGTACTTC
CDR3aa: CSVVRGENIQYF

abundance: NA
v_gene: TRBV10-3
d_gene: TRBD1
j_gene: TRBJ2-2
CDR3nt: TGTGCCATCAGTTGGACAGGGAACACCGGGGAGCTGTTTTTT
CDR3aa: CAISWTGNTGELFF

abundance: NA
v_gene: TRBV10-2
d_gene: TRBD2
j_gene: TRBJ2-5
CDR3nt: TGCGCCAGCAGTGAGCCAAATCGACTAGCGGGGGGGCGAACCCAGTACTTC
CDR3aa: CASSEPNRLAGGRTQYF

abundance: NA
v_gene: TRBV20-1
d_gene: NA
j_gene: TRBJ2-5
CDR3nt: TGCAGTGCAGACACAGGGGAGGCCCAGTACTTC
CDR3aa: CSADTGEAQYF

abundance: NA
v_gene: TRBV6-5
d_gene: TRBD2
j_gene: TRBJ2-3
CDR3nt: TGTGCCACCTACGGACTAGCGGGGCCAGATACGCAGTATTTT
CDR3aa: CATYGLAGPDTQYF

abundance: NA
v_gene: TRBV12-5
d_gene: TRBD1
j_gene: TRBJ1-4
CDR3nt: TGTGCTAGTGGTTGGAGACAGGGCCTAAATGAAAAACTGTTTTTT
CDR3aa: CASGWRQGLNEKLFF

abundance: few
v_gene: TRBV6-1
d_gene: TRBD1
j_gene: TRBJ1-2
CDR3nt: TGTGCCAGCAGTCAGGGACAGGGGTGGATCGATGGCTACACCTTC
CDR3aa: CASSQGQGWIDGYTF

abundance: NA
v_gene: TRBV6-6
d_gene: NA
j_gene: TRBJ2-3
CDR3nt: TGTGCCAGCAGTTACCCTAGCGTAGCAGATACGCAGTATTTT
CDR3aa: CASSYPSVADTQYF

abundance: few
v_gene: TRBV5-1
d_gene: TRBD1
j_gene: TRBJ2-3
CDR3nt: TGCGCCAGCAGGAGGACAGGCCTTCGCACAGATACGCAGTATTTT
CDR3aa: CASRRTGLRTDTQYF

abundance: few
v_gene: TRBV2
d_gene: NA
j_gene: TRBJ1-2
CDR3nt: TGTGCCAGCAGTGAAGCGCTTACACGTGGCTACACCTTC
CDR3aa: CASSEALTRGYTF

abundance: NA
v_gene: TRBV5-1
d_gene: TRBD1
j_gene: TRBJ1-2
CDR3nt: TGCGCCAGCAGCTTAACCCAGGGGGTCTATGGCTACACCTTC
CDR3aa: CASSLTQGVYGYTF

abundance: once
v_gene: TRBV5-6
d_gene: NA
j_gene: TRBJ2-5
CDR3nt: TGTGCCAGCAGCTACTTTCTACAGGGGGGGGAGACCCAGTACTTC
CDR3aa: CASSYFLQGGETQYF

abundance: once
v_gene: TRBV14
d_gene: NA
j_gene: TRBJ2-1
CDR3nt: TGTGCCAGCAGCCAAGACCTAGGCTTGTATGATGAGCAGTTCTTC
CDR3aa: CASSQDLGLYDEQFF

abundance: NA
v_gene: TRBV18
d_gene: TRBD2
j_gene: TRBJ2-3
CDR3nt: TGTGCCAGCTCACCATGGATAGCGGGGCCTGGCACAGATACGCAGTATTTT
CDR3aa: CASSPWIAGPGTDTQYF

abundance: NA
v_gene: TRBV5-1
d_gene: NA
j_gene: TRBJ2-7
CDR3nt: TGCGCCAGCAGCTTGAGTCTAGCGAAACCCTACGAGCAGTACTTC
CDR3aa: CASSLSLAKPYEQYF

abundance: NA
v_gene: TRBV28
d_gene: NA
j_gene: TRBJ1-2
CDR3nt: TGTGCCAGCAGTCGGCAGGGCTTCGGCTACACCTTC
CDR3aa: CASSRQGFGYTF

abundance: NA
v_gene: TRBV4-3
d_gene: NA
j_gene: TRBJ1-2
CDR3nt: TGCGCCAGCAGCCAAGAAGAGGGCAGGAGGTATGGCTACACCTTC
CDR3aa: CASSQEEGRRYGYTF

abundance: NA
v_gene: TRBV7-9
d_gene: NA
j_gene: TRBJ2-3
CDR3nt: TGTGCCAGCAGTTCCTGGGTGACAGAGGGCACAGATACGCAGTATTTT
CDR3aa: CASSSWVTEGTDTQYF

abundance: NA
v_gene: TRBV11-2
d_gene: NA
j_gene: TRBJ2-5
CDR3nt: TGTGCCAGCAGCTCGACTGTATTGGAGACCCAGTACTTC
CDR3aa: CASSSTVLETQYF

abundance: NA
v_gene: TRBV4-3
d_gene: NA
j_gene: TRBJ2-5
CDR3nt: TGCGCCAGCAGCCAAGATGTCGCGTCGTACCAAGAGACCCAGTACTTC
CDR3aa: CASSQDVASYQETQYF

abundance: NA
v_gene: TRBV18
d_gene: TRBD1
j_gene: TRBJ1-6
CDR3nt: TGTGCCAGCTCACCCGGGACAGGGAAGAATTCACCCCTCCACTTT
CDR3aa: CASSPGTGKNSPLHF

abundance: NA
v_gene: TRBV5-8
d_gene: TRBD2
j_gene: TRBJ2-5
CDR3nt: TGTGCCAGCAGCTGGGGACTAGCGGGGGGTGAGACCCAGTACTTC
CDR3aa: CASSWGLAGGETQYF

abundance: NA
v_gene: TRBV6-5
d_gene: NA
j_gene: TRBJ2-7
CDR3nt: TGTGCCAGCGGCCTCAGCTCCTACGAGCAGTACTTC
CDR3aa: CASGLSSYEQYF

abundance: NA
v_gene: TRBV9
d_gene: TRBD2
j_gene: TRBJ2-3
CDR3nt: TGTGCCAGCAGCGCACGGGGGGGCAGTACAGATACGCAGTATTTT
CDR3aa: CASSARGGSTDTQYF

abundance: NA
v_gene: TRBV7-6
d_gene: NA
j_gene: TRBJ1-3
CDR3nt: TGTGCCAGCAGCGCGCGAACGGCGGGCTCTGGAAACACCATATATTTT
CDR3aa: CASSARTAGSGNTIYF

abundance: NA
v_gene: TRBV13
d_gene: NA
j_gene: TRBJ2-1
CDR3nt: TGTGCCAGCAGTCCAGGGAACTCCTACAATGAGCAGTTCTTC
CDR3aa: CASSPGNSYNEQFF

abundance: NA
v_gene: TRBV5-6
d_gene: NA
j_gene: TRBJ1-1
CDR3nt: TGTGCCAGCAGCTTGGCCGGGGGGGCGCTGGACACTGAAGCTTTCTTT
CDR3aa: CASSLAGGALDTEAFF

abundance: NA
v_gene: TRBV7-8
d_gene: NA
j_gene: TRBJ1-2
CDR3nt: TGTGCCAGCAGCTTAGGTCTCCAGAAGACACTCTACACCTTC
CDR3aa: CASSLGLQKTLYTF

abundance: NA
v_gene: TRBV2
d_gene: NA
j_gene: TRBJ2-3
CDR3nt: TGTGCCAGCAGTCAATTGACAGATTACCCAGATACGCAGTATTTT
CDR3aa: CASSQLTDYPDTQYF

abundance: once
v_gene: TRBV11-2
d_gene: NA
j_gene: TRBJ2-1
CDR3nt: TGTGCCAGCAGCTTAGTCCCCGGAGGGGGGGCCGGTGAGCAGTTCTTC
CDR3aa: CASSLVPGGGAGEQFF

abundance: NA
v_gene: TRBV6-5
d_gene: NA
j_gene: TRBJ2-2
CDR3nt: TGTGCCAGCGGCTTTTACAGGGGGGAGCTGTTTTTT
CDR3aa: CASGFYRGELFF

abundance: NA
v_gene: TRBV5-6
d_gene: NA
j_gene: TRBJ1-2
CDR3nt: TGTGCCAGCAGCTTGAAGGGGTCGGGCTATGGCTACACCTTC
CDR3aa: CASSLKGSGYGYTF

abundance: once
v_gene: TRBV27
d_gene: NA
j_gene: TRBJ2-7
CDR3nt: TGTGCCAGCAGTCCCCTGACAGATACCTACGAGCAGTACTTC
CDR3aa: CASSPLTDTYEQYF

abundance: NA
v_gene: TRBV29-1
d_gene: TRBD1
j_gene: TRBJ2-5
CDR3nt: TGCAGCGTGACAGGGGATTGGCAAGAGACCCAGTACTTC
CDR3aa: CSVTGDWQETQYF

abundance: NA
v_gene: TRBV5-1
d_gene: TRBD1
j_gene: TRBJ2-7
CDR3nt: TGCGCCAGCAGCATCGACAGGGAATACGAGCAGTACTTC
CDR3aa: CASSIDREYEQYF